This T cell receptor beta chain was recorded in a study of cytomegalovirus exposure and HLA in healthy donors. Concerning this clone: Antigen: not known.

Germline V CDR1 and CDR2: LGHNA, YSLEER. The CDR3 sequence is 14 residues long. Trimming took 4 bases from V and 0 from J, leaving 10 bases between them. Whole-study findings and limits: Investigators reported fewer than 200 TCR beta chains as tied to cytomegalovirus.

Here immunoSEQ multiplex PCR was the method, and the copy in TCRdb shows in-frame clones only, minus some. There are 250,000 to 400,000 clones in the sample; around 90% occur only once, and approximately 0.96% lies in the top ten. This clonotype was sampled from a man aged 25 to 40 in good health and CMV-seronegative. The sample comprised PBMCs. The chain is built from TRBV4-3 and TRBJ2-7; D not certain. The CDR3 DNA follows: TGCGCCAGCAGCCCAACTCCAGGCTCCTACGAGCAGTACTTC. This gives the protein CASSPTPGSYEQYF.